This TCR beta chain was sequenced in a study of graft-versus-host responses after intestinal transplantation. About the research overall: All recipients were transplanted with multivisceral, liver-intestinal, or isolated intestinal grafts.

In the case of this clone: Its specificity is not known.

The protocol was immunoSEQ multiplex PCR, while the TCRdb copy is restricted to in-frame clones and leaves out a portion. This sample has roughly 92,000 clones; 90% occur once, and the top ten carry 0.095% to 0.11%. The clonotype was recovered from a human donor who received an intestinal transplant. The sequencing here drew on unstimulated CD4+ T cells sorted from spleen or lymph node cells, taken before intestinal transplant.

CDR3 nucleotides: TGTGCCAGTAGTATAGATGCAGCTAACTATGGCTACACCTTC. Residues: CASSIDAANYGYTF. The chain joins TRBV19 to TRBJ1-2; D remains ambiguous. Germline CDR1 LNHDA, CDR2 SQIVND (reference sequence). The CDR3 length is 14 residues. Trimming cost V 0 bases and J 0 bases, with 5 bases left between them.